This passage covers 9 T cell receptor beta chains from one sample sequenced in a study of beta chain features in type 1 diabetes. Study findings and constraints: Shortening of TCRB CDR3s, moderate but significant, appeared in all four CD4+ subsets of Type 1 diabetes patients.

Their target antigens are unknown. cDNA synthesis used the whole RNA isolate, giving expressed TCRB sequences. Measured with immunoSEQ multiplex PCR; TCRdb has only the in-frame clones, and not every one. The table includes 150,000 to 200,000 clones, roughly 63% detected once. Material for sequencing was naive CD4+ T cells from blood. Receptors were obtained from a man aged 25-40 years with type 1 diabetes.

In the case of this clone: This sample includes further DNA sequences coding for the same CDR3. The CDR3 here is CASSLEVNTEAFF. CDR3 nucleotides: TGTGCCAGCAGCTTAGAAGTGAACACTGAAGCTTTCTTT. The rearrangement joins TRBV7-9 to TRBJ1-1; D is ambiguous. The germline gives CDR1 SEHNR, CDR2 FQNEAQ (reference sequence). This CDR3 comprises 13 residues. Trimming pared 1 base from V and 0 bases from J, leaving 3 bases between.

The chain is built from TRBV11-2 and TRBJ2-3; D ambiguous. The V gene lost 0 bases and the J gene lost 7 bases, with 2 bases spanning the gap. CDR3 size: 11 residues. CDR1 and CDR2 (germline): SGHAT, FQNNGV. In DNA form, the CDR3 reads TGTGCCAGCAGCTTAGAATATACGCAGTATTTT. Protein: CASSLEYTQYF.

This clone was observed a handful of times. CDR3 in amino acids: CSVTYAGTPLGGYTF. The CDR3 DNA sequence: TGCAGCGTTACATACGCCGGGACCCCCCTAGGGGGCTACACCTTC. This chain connects TRBV29-1 to TRBJ1-2, with a tentative D call TRBD1 (5 bases). Between the trimmed V and J ends, which lost 5 bases and 8 bases, there was a span of 24 bases. Germline values: CDR1 SQVTM, CDR2 ANQGSEA. The CDR3 covers 15 residues. The full variable domain, its missing parts supplied by reference TRBV29-1 and TRBJ1-2, is SAVISQKPSRDICQRGTSLTIQCQVDSQVTMMFWYRQQPGQSLTLIATANQGSEATYESGFVIDKFPISRPNLTFSTLTVSNMSPEDSSIYLCSVTYAGTPLGGYTFGSGTRLTVV.

This clone was detected a few times. The J gene is TRBJ2-7, the V gene TRBV18; no clear D gene. The CDR3 extends over 13 amino acids. V lost 6 bases and J 0 bases, leaving 9 bases between the germline ends. Germline loops: CDR1 KGHSH, CDR2 LQKENI. CDR3 loop: CASSPTSSYEQYF. In DNA form, the CDR3 reads TGTGCCAGCTCTCCCACGAGCTCCTACGAGCAGTACTTC.

This chain links TRBV7-2 with TRBJ2-7, with D maybe TRBD2 (5 bases). Germline loops: CDR1 SGHTA, CDR2 FQGNSA. CDR3 length: 13 amino acids. Trimming removed 1 base at V and 6 bases at J, with 10 bases between. The CDR3 region is CASSLGRFGEQYF. CDR3 in DNA: TGTGCCAGCAGCTTAGGGAGGTTCGGCGAGCAGTACTTC.

The chain is built from TRBV15 and TRBJ2-4; D call uncertain. The CDR3 covers 14 residues. V dropped 3 bases and J dropped 9 bases, with 15 bases sitting between them. Germline V gene sequence: CDR1 LNHNV, CDR2 YYDKDF (reference sequence). The CDR3 here is CATSRAFGATIQYF. CDR3 in DNA: TGTGCCACCAGCAGGGCCTTTGGAGCTACCATTCAGTACTTC.

V and J are TRBV2 and TRBJ1-1, with 8 bases matching TRBD1. Germline V gene sequence: CDR1 SNHLY, CDR2 FYNNEI. The CDR3 sequence is 15 residues long. With V trimmed by 1 base and J by 4 bases, 5 bases remained unmatched. The CDR3 DNA reads TGTGCCAGCAGTGAAGGAGACAGGGGTAGCACTGAAGCTTTCTTT. Its protein product is CASSEGDRGSTEAFF. Variable domain in full (rest from reference TRBV2 and TRBJ1-1): EPEVTQTPSHQVTQMGQEVILRCVPISNHLYFYWYRQILGQKVEFLVSFYNNEISEKSEIFDDQFSVERPDGSNFTLKIRSTKLEDSAMYFCASSEGDRGSTEAFFGQGTRLTVV.

This clone showed up just a few times. The chain joins TRBV29-1 to TRBJ2-6; D is unresolved. CDR1 and CDR2 from the germline V gene are SQVTM and ANQGSEA. The CDR3 spans 13 residues. V lost 3 bases to trimming and J lost 2 bases, with 5 bases between them. The CDR3 region is CSVEGAGANVLTF. CDR3 sequence (DNA): TGCAGCGTTGAGGGTGCTGGGGCCAACGTCCTGACTTTC.

J is TRBJ2-3 and V is TRBV25-1; 11 nucleotides agree with TRBD2. The CDR3 consists of 16 residues. The ends lost 5 bases at V and 5 bases at J; junction bases unmatched: 9. Germline CDR1 and CDR2: MGHDK and SYGVNS. The CDR3 region is CASSLGWTSGLDTQYF. The CDR3 DNA sequence: TGTGCCAGCAGTTTGGGGTGGACTAGCGGGCTAGATACGCAGTATTTT.